This T cell receptor beta chain was profiled in a study of T-cell reconstitution after alpha-beta-depleted transplantation in children (dated by TCRdb to 2015 to 2016). Background for the entire study: Using TCR repertoire profiling, the study quantitatively followed how T-cell immune reconstitution unfolded in children after TCRalphabeta/CD19-depleted allogeneic hematopoietic cell transplantation.

The germline V gene encodes CDR1 SGHTA and CDR2 FQGNSA. From the cysteine up to the phenylalanine, the CDR3 has a length of 12 residues. Only the CDR3 region is kept as DNA, spanning 36 bases read in frame from base 1. Trimming costs V 2 bases and J 7 bases, and their ends lie 5 bases apart. At least ten counts were recorded for this clonotype. Its antigen is currently not known. Base quality data are lacking; no much larger clone is found one base away. Libraries were built with PCR. The listed sequencing device is Illumina HiSeq 2500. TCR libraries were prepared with molecular barcoding, using unique molecular identifiers to normalize TCRbeta repertoire quantification. TCRdb reprocessed the public reads (quality trimming at Q25 with fastp, clone calling with MiXCR) and kept in-frame beta chains. All rows with the same CDR3 protein become a single entry with the most common DNA and genes. For this sample there are about 370,000 distinct CDR3 sequences; 20% appear just once. The leading ten clones occupy 3% to 4% of the sample.

This receptor was obtained from a human donor who donated a stem cell graft to a child with acute myeloid leukemia. This specimen was PBMCs from the stem cell graft donor, taken from the stem cell graft. This sequence uses TRBV7-2 and TRBJ2-2; the D gene is unclear. The CDR3 region: CASSLRGGELFF. The nucleotide sequence reads TGTGCCAGCAGCTTAAGAGGCGGGGAGCTGTTTTTT.